The source of this TCR beta chain is a study of response to subunit inactivated influenza vaccine. Overall study results and limits: Authors suggested few new T cells are recruited by each seasonal influenza vaccination.

TCRdb passed the RT-PCR reads through MiXCR, listing each CDR3 protein once. The repertoire includes 500,000 or so distinct CDR3 sequences, 16% of them detected once, and 2.5% to 3.5% sits in the top ten. This clonotype was seen ten or more times. Its antigen remains unidentified. The germline CDR1 and CDR2 sequences are DFQATT and SNEGSKA (reference sequence). The V gene end was trimmed by 5 bases and the J gene end by 5 bases; junction bases not matched to a gene: 5. This CDR3 contains 13 residues. The clonotype was recovered from a man between 50 and 69 years old who received an inactivated influenza vaccine. The rearrangement uses TRBV20-1 and TRBJ2-3; TRBD1 agrees at 9 bases. This specimen consisted of CD4+ T cells sorted from PBMCs, obtained less than 30 months after vaccination. CDR3 amino acids: CSAPGQGRDTQYF. The CDR3 nucleotides are TGCAGTGCTCCGGGACAGGGTAGAGATACGCAGTATTTT.